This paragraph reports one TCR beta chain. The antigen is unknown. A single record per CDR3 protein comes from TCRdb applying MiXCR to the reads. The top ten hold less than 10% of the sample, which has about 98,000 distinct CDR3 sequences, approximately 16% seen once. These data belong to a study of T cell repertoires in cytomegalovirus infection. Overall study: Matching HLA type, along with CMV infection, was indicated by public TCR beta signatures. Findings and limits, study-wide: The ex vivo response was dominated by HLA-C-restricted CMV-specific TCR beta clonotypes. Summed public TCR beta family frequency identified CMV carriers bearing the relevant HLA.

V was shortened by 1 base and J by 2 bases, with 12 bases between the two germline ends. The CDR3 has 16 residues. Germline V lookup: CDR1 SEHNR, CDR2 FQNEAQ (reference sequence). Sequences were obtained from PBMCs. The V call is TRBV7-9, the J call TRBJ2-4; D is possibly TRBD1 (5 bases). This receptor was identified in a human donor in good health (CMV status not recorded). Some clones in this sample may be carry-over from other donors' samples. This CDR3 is CASSLERGISKNIQYF. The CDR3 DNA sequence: TGTGCCAGCAGCTTAGAAAGGGGCATTTCCAAAAACATTCAGTACTTC.